This TCR beta chain was obtained from a study of low-dose radiotherapy and immunotherapy resistance in tumors. About the study: Aspirin 300 mg was given orally each day for four cycles from cycle 1 day 1.

There are many counts of this clonotype. Trimming took off 0 bases at V and 3 bases at J, with 11 bases between the two ends. Germline CDR1 and CDR2: MGHDK and SYGVNS. The length of the CDR3 is 15 residues. The time point was: before trial treatment. Low-dose radiotherapy, low-dose cyclophosphamide, aspirin, ipilimumab and nivolumab were all given to the donors. TRAV and TRBV primers primed cDNA for both TCRalpha and TCRbeta. With a V-primer adapter and a constant-region primer, TCRs were amplified for about 22 PCR cycles. Each CDR3 protein gets one entry after TCRdb re-called the reads with MiXCR. The sample shows around 79,000 distinct CDR3 sequences, 15% to 20% of them seen only once.

The chain is built from TRBV25-1 and TRBJ1-2, with D perhaps matching TRBD1 (5 bases). The clonotype was recovered from a male donor with prostate cancer. The specimen was PBMCs, collected before treatment. The CDR3 is CASSEYVGRDYGYTF. The CDR3 nucleotides read TGTGCCAGCAGTGAATACGTGGGCAGGGACTATGGCTACACCTTC.